Listed below are T cell receptor beta chains from one sample, sequenced in a study of read filtering for tumor transcriptome and immune sequencing. TCRdb passed the reads through MiXCR, listing each CDR3 protein once. The sample contains roughly 60,000 distinct CDR3 sequences, 20% to 25% of which appear only once. The sample taken for sequencing was a population of CD138-negative cells sorted from bone marrow. Receptors were obtained from a donor at least 40 years old with multiple myeloma. CDR3s include the opening cysteine and the closing phenylalanine or tryptophan. The size field is filled for only some rows; it gives once, few, many or a size class.

clone_size v_call cdr3_aa
few TRBV5-1 CASSRIRQGHEVDSNQPQHF
many TRBV29-1 CSVGSGIQETQYF
few TRBV12-3/TRBV12-4 CASSPGGAVDTQYF
many TRBV5-1 CASSFGGDSGANVLTF
- TRBV24-1 CATSDDRKIRYF
many TRBV28 CASSEGTSGRYEQYF
many TRBV7-8 CASSPRSRGSSYNEQFF
many TRBV3-1 CASSQDYGAYNEQFF
- TRBV12-3/TRBV12-4 CASSPPWAAGANVLTF
many TRBV2 CASCPRGVKLSSYEQYF
- TRBV2 CASEGATIGYGYTF
few TRBV11-2 CASSFQDNYGYTF
- TRBV20-1 CSARGAGPYNERFF
many TRBV11-2 CASSFGPGLGTGETQYF
- TRBV6-5 CASLTSEDSYVQYF
- TRBV20-1 CSARDGGVDNEQFF
- TRBV4-2 CASSLKAAADDTQYF
many TRBV9 CASSVDGTPYEQYF
many TRBV10-3 CAISESDRGPKGDTQYF
- TRBV12-3/TRBV12-4 CASSLGQGRLSGELFF
many TRBV5-1 CASRGNEIAFF
many TRBV7-8 CASSWENVANTGELFF
- TRBV7-6 CASRKGAGANVLTF